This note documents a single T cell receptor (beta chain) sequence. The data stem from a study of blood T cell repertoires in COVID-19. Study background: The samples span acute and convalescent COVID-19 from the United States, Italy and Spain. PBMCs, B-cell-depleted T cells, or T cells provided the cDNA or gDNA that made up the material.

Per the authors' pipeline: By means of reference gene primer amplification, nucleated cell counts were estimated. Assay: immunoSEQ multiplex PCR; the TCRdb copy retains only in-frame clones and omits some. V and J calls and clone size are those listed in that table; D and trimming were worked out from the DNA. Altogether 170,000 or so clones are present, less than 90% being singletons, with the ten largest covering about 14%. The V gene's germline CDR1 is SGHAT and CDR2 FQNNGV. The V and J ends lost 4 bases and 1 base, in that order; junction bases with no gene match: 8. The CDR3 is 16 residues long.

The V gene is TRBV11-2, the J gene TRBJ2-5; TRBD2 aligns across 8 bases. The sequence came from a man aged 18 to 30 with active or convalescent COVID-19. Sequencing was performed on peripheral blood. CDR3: CASSSQAGVTQETQYF. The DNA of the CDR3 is TGTGCCAGCAGCTCCCAAGCGGGAGTAACCCAAGAGACCCAGTACTTC.